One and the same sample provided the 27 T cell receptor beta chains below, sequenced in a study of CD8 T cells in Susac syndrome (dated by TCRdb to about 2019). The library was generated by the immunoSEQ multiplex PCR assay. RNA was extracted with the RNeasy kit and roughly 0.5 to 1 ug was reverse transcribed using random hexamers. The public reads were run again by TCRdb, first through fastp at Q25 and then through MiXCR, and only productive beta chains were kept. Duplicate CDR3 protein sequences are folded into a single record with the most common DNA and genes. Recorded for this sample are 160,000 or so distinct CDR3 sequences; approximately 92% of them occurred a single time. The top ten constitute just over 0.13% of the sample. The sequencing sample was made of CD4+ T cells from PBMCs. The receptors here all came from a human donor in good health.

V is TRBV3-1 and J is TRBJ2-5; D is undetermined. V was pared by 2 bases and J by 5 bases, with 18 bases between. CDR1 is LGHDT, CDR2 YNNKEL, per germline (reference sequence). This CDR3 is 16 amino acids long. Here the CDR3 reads CASSQTSPLVGETQYF. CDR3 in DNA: TGTGCCAGCAGCCAAACATCCCCCCTCGTGGGGGAGACCCAGTACTTC.

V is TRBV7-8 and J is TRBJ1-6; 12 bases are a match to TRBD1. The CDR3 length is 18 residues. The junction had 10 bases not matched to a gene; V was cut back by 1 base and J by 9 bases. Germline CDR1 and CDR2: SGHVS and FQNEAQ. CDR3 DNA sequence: TGTGCCAGCAGCTTAGGAGGCGCTTGGGACAGGGGGCGTTCACCCCTCCACTTT. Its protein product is CASSLGGAWDRGRSPLHF.

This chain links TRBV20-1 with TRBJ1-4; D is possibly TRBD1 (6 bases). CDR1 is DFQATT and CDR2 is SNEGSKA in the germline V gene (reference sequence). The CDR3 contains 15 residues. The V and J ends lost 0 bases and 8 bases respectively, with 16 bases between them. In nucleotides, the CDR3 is TGCAGTGCTAGAGATCGTCGGGCAGGGGAAGAAAAACTGTTTTTT. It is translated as CSARDRRAGEEKLFF.

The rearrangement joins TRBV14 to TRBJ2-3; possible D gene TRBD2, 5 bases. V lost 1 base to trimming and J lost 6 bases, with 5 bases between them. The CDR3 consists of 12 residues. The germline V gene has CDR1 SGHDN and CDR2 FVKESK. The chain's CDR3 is CASSQAGDTQYF. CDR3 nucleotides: TGTGCCAGCAGCCAAGCGGGGGATACGCAGTATTTT.

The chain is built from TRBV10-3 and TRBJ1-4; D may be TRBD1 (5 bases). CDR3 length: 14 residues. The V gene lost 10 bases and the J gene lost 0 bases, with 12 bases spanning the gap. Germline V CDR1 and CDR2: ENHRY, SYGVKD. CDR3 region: CATSREATNEKLFF. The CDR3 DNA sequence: TGTGCCACATCCAGGGAAGCAACTAATGAAAAACTGTTTTTT.

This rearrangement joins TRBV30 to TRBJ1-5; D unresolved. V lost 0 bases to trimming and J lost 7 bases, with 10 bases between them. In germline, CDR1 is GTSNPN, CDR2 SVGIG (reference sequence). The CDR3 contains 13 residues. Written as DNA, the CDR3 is TGTGCCTGGAGTGTAGGGAGGTTCCAGCCCCAGCATTTT. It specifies CAWSVGRFQPQHF.

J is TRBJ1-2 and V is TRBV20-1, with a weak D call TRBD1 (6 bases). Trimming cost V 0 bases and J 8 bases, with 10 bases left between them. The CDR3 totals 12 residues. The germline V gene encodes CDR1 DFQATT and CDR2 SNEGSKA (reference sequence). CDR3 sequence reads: CSARDRGKGYTF. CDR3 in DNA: TGCAGTGCTAGAGACAGGGGAAAGGGCTACACCTTC.

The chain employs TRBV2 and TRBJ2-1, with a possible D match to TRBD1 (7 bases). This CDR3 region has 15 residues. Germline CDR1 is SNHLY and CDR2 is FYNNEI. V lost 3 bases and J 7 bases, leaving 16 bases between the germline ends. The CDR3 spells CASSEEQGGFNEQFF. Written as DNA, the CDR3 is TGTGCCAGCAGTGAGGAGCAGGGGGGCTTTAATGAGCAGTTCTTC.

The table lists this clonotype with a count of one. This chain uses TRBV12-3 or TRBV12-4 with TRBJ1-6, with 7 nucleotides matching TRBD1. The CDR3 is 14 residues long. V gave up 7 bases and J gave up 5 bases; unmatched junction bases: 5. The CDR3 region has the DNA TGTGCCAGCACCCGACAGGGAAATAATTCACCCCTCCACTTT. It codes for CASTRQGNNSPLHF.

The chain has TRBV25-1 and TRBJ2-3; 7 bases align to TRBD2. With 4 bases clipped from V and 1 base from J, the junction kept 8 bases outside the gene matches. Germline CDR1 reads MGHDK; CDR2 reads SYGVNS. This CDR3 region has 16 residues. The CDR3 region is CASSARGRVGTDTQYF. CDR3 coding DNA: TGTGCCAGCAGTGCGCGGGGGAGGGTCGGCACAGATACGCAGTATTTT.

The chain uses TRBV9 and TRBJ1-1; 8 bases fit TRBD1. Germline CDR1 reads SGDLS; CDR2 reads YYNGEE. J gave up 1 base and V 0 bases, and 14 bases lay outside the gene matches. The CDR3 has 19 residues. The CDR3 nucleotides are TGTGCCAGCAGCGTAGGGGTCAGGGGGCTCCACACCTCGAACACTGAAGCTTTCTTT. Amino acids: CASSVGVRGLHTSNTEAFF.

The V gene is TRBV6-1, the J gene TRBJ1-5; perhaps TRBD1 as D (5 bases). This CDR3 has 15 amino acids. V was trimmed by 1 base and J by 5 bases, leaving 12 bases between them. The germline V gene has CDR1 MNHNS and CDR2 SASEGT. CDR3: CASSEGGFRHQPQHF. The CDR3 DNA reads TGTGCCAGCAGTGAAGGGGGCTTTCGACATCAGCCCCAGCATTTT.

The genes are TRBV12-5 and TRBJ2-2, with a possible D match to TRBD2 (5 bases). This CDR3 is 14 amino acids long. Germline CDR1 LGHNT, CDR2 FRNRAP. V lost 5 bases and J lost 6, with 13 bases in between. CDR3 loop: CASGKGRGAGELFF. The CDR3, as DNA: TGTGCTAGTGGTAAAGGACGGGGAGCCGGGGAGCTGTTTTTT. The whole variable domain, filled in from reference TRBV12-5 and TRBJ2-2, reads DARVTQTPRHKVTEMGQEVTMRCQPILGHNTVFWYRQTMMQGLELLAYFRNRAPLDDSGMPKDRFSAEMPDATLATLKIQPSEPRDSAVYFCASGKGRGAGELFFGEGSRLTVL.

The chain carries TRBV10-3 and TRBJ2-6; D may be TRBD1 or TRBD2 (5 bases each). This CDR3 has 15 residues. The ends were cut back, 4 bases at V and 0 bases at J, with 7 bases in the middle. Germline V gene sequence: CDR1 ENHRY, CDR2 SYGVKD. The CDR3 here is CAISAGTSGANVLTF. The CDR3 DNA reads TGTGCCATCAGTGCCGGGACCTCTGGGGCCAACGTCCTGACTTTC.

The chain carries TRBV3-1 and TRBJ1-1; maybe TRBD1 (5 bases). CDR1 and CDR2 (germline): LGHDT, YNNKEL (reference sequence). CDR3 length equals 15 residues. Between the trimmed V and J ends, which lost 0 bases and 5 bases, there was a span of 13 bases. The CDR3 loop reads CASSQDWRGGTEAFF. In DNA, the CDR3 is TGTGCCAGCAGCCAAGATTGGAGGGGTGGAACTGAAGCTTTCTTT. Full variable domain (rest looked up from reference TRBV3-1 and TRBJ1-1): DTAVSQTPKYLVTQMGNDKSIKCEQNLGHDTMYWYKQDSKKFLKIMFSYNNKELIINETVPNRFSPKSPDKAHLNLHINSLELGDSAVYFCASSQDWRGGTEAFFGQGTRLTVV.

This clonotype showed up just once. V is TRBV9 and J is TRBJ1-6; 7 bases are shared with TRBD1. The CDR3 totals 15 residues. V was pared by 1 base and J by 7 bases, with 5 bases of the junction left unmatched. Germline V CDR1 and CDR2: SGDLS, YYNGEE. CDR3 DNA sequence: TGTGCCAGCAGCGTAAGGGGGCAGAGCAATTCACCCCTCCACTTT. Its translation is CASSVRGQSNSPLHF.

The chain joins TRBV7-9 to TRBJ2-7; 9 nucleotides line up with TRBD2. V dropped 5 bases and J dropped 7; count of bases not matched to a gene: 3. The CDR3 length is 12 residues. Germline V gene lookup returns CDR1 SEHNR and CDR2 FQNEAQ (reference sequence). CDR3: CASSPAGGEQYF. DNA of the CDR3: TGTGCCAGCAGCCCGGCGGGAGGGGAGCAGTACTTC.

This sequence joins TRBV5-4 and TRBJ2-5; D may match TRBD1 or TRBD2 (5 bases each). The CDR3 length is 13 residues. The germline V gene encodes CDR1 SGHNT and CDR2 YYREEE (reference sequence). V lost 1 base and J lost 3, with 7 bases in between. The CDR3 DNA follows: TGTGCCAGCAGCTTGATGGGGGAAGAGACCCAGTACTTC. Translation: CASSLMGEETQYF.

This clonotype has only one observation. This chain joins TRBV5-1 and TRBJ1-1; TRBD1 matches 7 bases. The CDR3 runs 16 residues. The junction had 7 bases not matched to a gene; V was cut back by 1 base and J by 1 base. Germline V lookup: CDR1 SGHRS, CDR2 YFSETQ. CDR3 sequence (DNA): TGCGCCAGCAGCTTGCTTAGACAGGGAAGGAACACTGAAGCTTTCTTT. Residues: CASSLLRQGRNTEAFF.

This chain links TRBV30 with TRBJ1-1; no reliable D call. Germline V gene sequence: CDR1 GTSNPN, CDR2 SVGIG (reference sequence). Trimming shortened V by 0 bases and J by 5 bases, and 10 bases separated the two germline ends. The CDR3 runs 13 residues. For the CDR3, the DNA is TGTGCCTGGAGTGTAAGGGCTGGGACTGAAGCTTTCTTT. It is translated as CAWSVRAGTEAFF. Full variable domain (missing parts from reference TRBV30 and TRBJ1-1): SQTIHQWPATLVQPVGSPLSLECTVEGTSNPNLYWYRQAAGRGLQLLFYSVGIGQISSEVPQNLSASRPQDRQFILSSKKLLLSDSGFYLCAWSVRAGTEAFFGQGTRLTVV.

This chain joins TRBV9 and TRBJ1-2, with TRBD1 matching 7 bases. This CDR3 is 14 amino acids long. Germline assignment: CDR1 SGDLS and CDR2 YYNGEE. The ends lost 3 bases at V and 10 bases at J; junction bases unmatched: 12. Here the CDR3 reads CASSGDSFYGDYTF. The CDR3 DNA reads TGTGCCAGCAGCGGGGACAGCTTCTATGGTGACTACACCTTC.

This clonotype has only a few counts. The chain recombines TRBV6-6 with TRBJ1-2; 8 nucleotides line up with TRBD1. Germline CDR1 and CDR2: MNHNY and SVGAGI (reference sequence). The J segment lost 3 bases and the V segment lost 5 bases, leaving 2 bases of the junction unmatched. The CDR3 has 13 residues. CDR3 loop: CASSQQGDYGYTF. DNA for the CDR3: TGTGCCAGCAGTCAACAGGGGGACTATGGCTACACCTTC.

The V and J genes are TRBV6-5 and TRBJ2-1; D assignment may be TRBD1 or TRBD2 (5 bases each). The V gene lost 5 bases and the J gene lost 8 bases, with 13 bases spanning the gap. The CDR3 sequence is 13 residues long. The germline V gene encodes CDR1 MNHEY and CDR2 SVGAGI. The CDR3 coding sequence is TGTGCCAGCAGTCATCAGGTGGGGGATGAGCAGTTCTTC. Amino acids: CASSHQVGDEQFF.

The CDR3 sequence is CASSPGQNTGELFF. For the CDR3, the DNA is TGTGCCAGCAGCCCGGGACAGAACACCGGGGAGCTGTTTTTT. The chain uses TRBV11-1 and TRBJ2-2; a possible D gene is TRBD1 (6 bases). CDR3 length: 14 residues. V lost 5 bases and J 1 base, leaving 8 bases between the germline ends. Per the germline V gene, CDR1 is SGHAT and CDR2 is FQDESV (reference sequence). Full variable domain (missing parts from reference TRBV11-1 and TRBJ2-2): EAEVAQSPRYKITEKSQAVAFWCDPISGHATLYWYRQILGQGPELLVQFQDESVVDDSQLPKDRFSAERLKGVDSTLKIQPAELGDSAMYLCASSPGQNTGELFFGEGSRLTVL.

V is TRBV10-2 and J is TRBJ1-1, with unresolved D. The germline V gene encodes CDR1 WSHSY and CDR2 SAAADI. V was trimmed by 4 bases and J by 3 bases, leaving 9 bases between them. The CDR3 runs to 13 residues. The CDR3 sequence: CASSGGKDTEAFF. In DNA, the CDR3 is TGCGCCAGCAGTGGCGGGAAGGACACTGAAGCTTTCTTT.

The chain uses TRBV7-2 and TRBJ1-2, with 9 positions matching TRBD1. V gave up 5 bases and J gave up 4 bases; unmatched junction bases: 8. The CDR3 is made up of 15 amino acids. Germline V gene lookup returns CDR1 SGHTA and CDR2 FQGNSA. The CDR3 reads CASSPPTGGLYGYTF. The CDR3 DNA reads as TGTGCCAGCAGCCCCCCGACAGGGGGTCTCTATGGCTACACCTTC.

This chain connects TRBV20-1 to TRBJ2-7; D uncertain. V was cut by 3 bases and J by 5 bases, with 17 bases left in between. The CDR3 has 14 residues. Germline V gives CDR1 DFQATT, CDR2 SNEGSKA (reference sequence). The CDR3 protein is CSARDLGFEDEQYF. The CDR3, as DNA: TGCAGTGCTAGGGACCTCGGGTTCGAGGACGAGCAGTACTTC.